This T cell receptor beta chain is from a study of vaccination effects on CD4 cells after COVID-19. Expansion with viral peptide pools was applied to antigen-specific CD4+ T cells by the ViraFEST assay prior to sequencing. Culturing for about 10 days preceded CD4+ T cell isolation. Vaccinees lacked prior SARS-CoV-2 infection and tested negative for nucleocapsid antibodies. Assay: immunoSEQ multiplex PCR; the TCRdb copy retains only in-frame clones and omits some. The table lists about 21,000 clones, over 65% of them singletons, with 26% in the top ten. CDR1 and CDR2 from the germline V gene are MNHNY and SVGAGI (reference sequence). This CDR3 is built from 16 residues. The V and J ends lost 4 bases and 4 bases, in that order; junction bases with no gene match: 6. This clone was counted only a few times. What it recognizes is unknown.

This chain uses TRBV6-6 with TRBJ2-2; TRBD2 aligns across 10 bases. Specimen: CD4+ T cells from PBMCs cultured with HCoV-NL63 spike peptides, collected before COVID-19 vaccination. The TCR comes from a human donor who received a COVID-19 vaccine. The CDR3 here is CASSSSGGAGTGELFF. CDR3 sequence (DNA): TGTGCCAGCAGTTCCAGCGGGGGGGCGGGCACCGGGGAGCTGTTTTTT.